The rows below give T cell receptor beta chains drawn from one sample of a study of cytotoxic CD8 clonotypes in ibrutinib-treated CLL. Clones were sequenced by immunoSEQ multiplex PCR, and TCRdb holds only the in-frame ones, with some missing. The table has about 160,000 clones, roughly 80% seen once. The source material was PBMCs, sampled after 24 months of ibrutinib treatment. These receptors all stem from a human donor with chronic lymphocytic leukemia. CDR3s include the opening cysteine and the closing phenylalanine or tryptophan. D genes are given only for firm matches. Not every row has a clone size; where given, it reads once, few, many or a size class.

v_gene,j_gene,abundance,d_gene,CDR3nt,CDR3aa
TRBV6-5,TRBJ1-2,NA,TRBD1,TGTGCCAGCAGACAACAGGGGGCCGGTTATGGCTACACCTTC,CASRQQGAGYGYTF
TRBV19,TRBJ2-7,NA,TRBD2,TGTGCCAGTAGTATCGATCAGCGGGAGGCAGAAGAGCAGTACTTC,CASSIDQREAEEQYF
TRBV19,TRBJ2-2,NA,NA,TGTGCCAGTAGTATGGGACGGTCGACCGGGGAGCTGTTTTTT,CASSMGRSTGELFF
TRBV30,TRBJ1-1,NA,NA,TGTGCCTGGACGGGACGGGGGAACACTGAAGCTTTCTTT,CAWTGRGNTEAFF
TRBV7-2,TRBJ1-1,NA,NA,TGTGCCAGCAGCTTAAAGGGGCTGAACACTGAAGCTTTCTTT,CASSLKGLNTEAFF
TRBV2,TRBJ2-1,NA,NA,TGTGCCAGCAGTGCGGGGCGGGGCTCCTACAATGAGCAGTTCTTC,CASSAGRGSYNEQFF
TRBV28,TRBJ1-5,NA,NA,TGTGCCAGCACCCTTGACGGCGGGCGGAATCAGCCCCAGCATTTT,CASTLDGGRNQPQHF
TRBV30,TRBJ1-5,NA,NA,TGTGCCTGGAGTCAACAGACTAGCAATCAGCCCCAGCATTTT,CAWSQQTSNQPQHF
TRBV5-6,TRBJ2-2,NA,TRBD2,TGTGCCAGCAGCTCTGCGGGACTAGCGGGAGTCGACGGGGAGCTGTTTTTT,CASSSAGLAGVDGELFF
TRBV18,TRBJ1-2,few,NA,TGTGCCAGCTCGGCGGAGACGGGAATTCCCTCCTATGGCTACACCTTC,CASSAETGIPSYGYTF
TRBV6-4,TRBJ2-2,NA,TRBD1,TGTGCCAGCAGTCCGCTGGACAGGGGAAAAACCGGGGAGCTGTTTTTT,CASSPLDRGKTGELFF
TRBV19,TRBJ1-5,NA,NA,TGTGCCAGTAACCAATCCAGGAGAAACAATCAGCCCCAGCATTTT,CASNQSRRNNQPQHF
TRBV30,TRBJ2-5,once,TRBD2,TGTGCCTGGGGGAAGGGACTAGGGACCCAGTACTTC,CAWGKGLGTQYF
TRBV7-9,TRBJ1-5,NA,NA,TGTGCCAGCAGCTTGGCAGGTGATCAGCCCCAGCATTTT,CASSLAGDQPQHF
TRBV2,TRBJ2-1,NA,TRBD2,TGTGCCAGCAGTGAAATCCGGGGAATGCTAGCGGGAGGTGGTGAGCAGTTCTTC,CASSEIRGMLAGGGEQFF
TRBV10-2,TRBJ2-7,NA,NA,TGCGCCAGCAGTCAGGTATCCTCGTACGAGCAGTACTTC,CASSQVSSYEQYF
TRBV27,TRBJ2-7,once,NA,TGTGCCAGCAGTCATGGACATATGGGGTCCTACGAGCAGTACTTC,CASSHGHMGSYEQYF